Given below is one T cell receptor (beta chain) in context. Assay: immunoSEQ multiplex PCR; the TCRdb copy retains only in-frame clones and omits some. The sample lists around 89,000 clones; around 96% were seen once. This record comes from a study of technical replicates of blood from a few donors. Trimming removed 5 bases at V and 0 bases at J, with 8 bases between. Germline lookup yields CDR1 MNHEY and CDR2 SVGAGI. The CDR3 extends over 14 amino acids. Material: T cells isolated from PBMCs. This TCR was sampled from a human donor in good health. The chain couples TRBV6-5 to TRBJ1-5, with D unclear. The CDR3 protein is CASSRQYSNQPQHF. DNA of the CDR3: TGTGCCAGCAGTCGCCAGTATAGCAATCAGCCCCAGCATTTT.